This is a list of T cell receptor beta chains from one sample in a study of T cell repertoires in cytomegalovirus infection. TCRdb processed the reads anew with MiXCR; each CDR3 protein has one entry. Among hundreds of thousands of distinct CDR3 sequences, less than 40% were seen once, and the ten largest hold about 14%. For these TCRs, the target antigens are not known. The source material was cultured CD8+ T cells from PBMCs, sampled from culture after CMV antigen stimulation. These receptor sequences come from a human donor in good health (CMV status not recorded). Some clones in this sample may be carry-over from other donors' samples. The CDR3 runs from the conserved cysteine through the conserved F or W. The D gene is left open where the match is weak. Not every row has a clone size; where given, it reads once, few, many or a size class.

V	J	D	size	DNA	CDR3
TRBV12-3/TRBV12-4	TRBJ2-1	TRBD1	NA	TGTGCCAGCAGTTTTCTCCTAGGACAGGGGCCCGACAATGAGCAGTTCTTC	CASSFLLGQGPDNEQFF
TRBV7-8	TRBJ1-2	NA	many	TGTGCCAGCAGCTCGGGGGTTCCAAACTATGGCTACACCTTC	CASSSGVPNYGYTF
TRBV7-6	TRBJ2-2	NA	few	TGTGCCAGCAGCTTAGAACGGGAGTTAAACACCGGGGAGCTGTTTTTT	CASSLERELNTGELFF
TRBV12-3/TRBV12-4	TRBJ2-3	NA	many	TGTGCCAGCAGTTTATCATGGATGGAGAGCACAGATACGCAGTATTTT	CASSLSWMESTDTQYF
TRBV6-6	TRBJ2-1	NA	few	TGTGCCAGCAGCATTATTGGGGGCAATGAGCAGTTCTTC	CASSIIGGNEQFF
TRBV28	TRBJ1-3	NA	NA	TGTGCCAGCAGTTTATTTTCAGGCACTGGAAACACCATATATTTT	CASSLFSGTGNTIYF
TRBV7-9	TRBJ1-5	NA	NA	TGTGCCAGCAGCACGGAAGATAGCAATCAGCCCCAGCATTTT	CASSTEDSNQPQHF
TRBV7-9	TRBJ2-3	TRBD2	many	TGTGCCAGCATCTCTAGCGGGGGAAGACCTCGCACAGATACGCAGTATTTT	CASISSGGRPRTDTQYF
TRBV9	TRBJ1-1	NA	few	TGTGCCAGCAGTGTGGGTGAAGCTTTCTTT	CASSVGEAFF
TRBV24-1	TRBJ2-1	NA	NA	TGTGCCACCAGCACGGACAGTTACAATGAGCAGTTCTTC	CATSTDSYNEQFF
TRBV19	TRBJ1-2	NA	few	TGTGCCAGTAGTATGGTAGTTTCTTCTGATGGCTACACCTTC	CASSMVVSSDGYTF
TRBV20-1	TRBJ2-1	TRBD2	NA	TGCAGTGCTAGAGGCACATGGGGGGGGATTCATGAGCAGTTCTTC	CSARGTWGGIHEQFF
TRBV11-2	TRBJ2-2	TRBD2	medium-sized	TGTGCCAGCAGCTCCAGGACTAGCGGGGGCTTTTCCAACACCGGGGAGCTGTTTTTT	CASSSRTSGGFSNTGELFF
TRBV10-3	TRBJ2-2	TRBD2	NA	TGTGCCATCAGTGAATTCGAAGGTTTAGCGGGAAACGCGAACACCGGGGAGCTGTTTTTT	CAISEFEGLAGNANTGELFF
TRBV20-1	TRBJ2-1	TRBD1	few	TGCAGTGCTAGACTCCCCGGGACAGGCTCCTACAATGAGCAGTTCTTC	CSARLPGTGSYNEQFF
TRBV11-2	TRBJ2-1	TRBD2	NA	TGTGCCAGCAGCTTCTGGACTAGCGGGGGACCATTCAATGAGCAGTTCTTC	CASSFWTSGGPFNEQFF
TRBV7-6	TRBJ2-7	TRBD1	few	TGTGCCAGCAGCCTGTGGACAGGGACCTACGAGCAGTACTTC	CASSLWTGTYEQYF
TRBV7-9	TRBJ1-6	TRBD1	NA	TGTGCCAGCAGCTTAGACCCCCGGGACAGGGGACGGTCACCCCTCCACTTT	CASSLDPRDRGRSPLHF
TRBV19	TRBJ1-1	NA	once	TGTGCCAGTAGTATAGTCCGGGCCACTGAAGCTTTCTTT	CASSIVRATEAFF
TRBV12-3/TRBV12-4	TRBJ1-1	NA	NA	TGTGCCAGCAGTTGGGGGGGGCTTGACACTGAAGCTTTCTTT	CASSWGGLDTEAFF
TRBV2	TRBJ1-5	NA	NA	TGTGCCAGCAGTGAATGGGCTACAGATTATAGCAATCAGCCCCAGCATTTT	CASSEWATDYSNQPQHF
TRBV4-2	TRBJ2-3	TRBD2	NA	TGTGCCAGCAGCCATCATAACCCGGGACTAGCGGGGAGCACAGATACGCAGTATTTT	CASSHHNPGLAGSTDTQYF
TRBV7-9	TRBJ2-1	NA	NA	TGTGCCAGCAGCCCCCCCGGCGACCTGAGCTCCTACAATGAGCAGTTCTTC	CASSPPGDLSSYNEQFF
TRBV7-6	TRBJ2-5	NA	few	TGTGCCAGCAGCTTTCCAGCGGCCCAAGAGACCCAGTACTTC	CASSFPAAQETQYF
TRBV27	TRBJ2-2	NA	NA	TGTGCCAGCAGTCGTCTACCCACTAACACCGGGGAGCTGTTTTTT	CASSRLPTNTGELFF